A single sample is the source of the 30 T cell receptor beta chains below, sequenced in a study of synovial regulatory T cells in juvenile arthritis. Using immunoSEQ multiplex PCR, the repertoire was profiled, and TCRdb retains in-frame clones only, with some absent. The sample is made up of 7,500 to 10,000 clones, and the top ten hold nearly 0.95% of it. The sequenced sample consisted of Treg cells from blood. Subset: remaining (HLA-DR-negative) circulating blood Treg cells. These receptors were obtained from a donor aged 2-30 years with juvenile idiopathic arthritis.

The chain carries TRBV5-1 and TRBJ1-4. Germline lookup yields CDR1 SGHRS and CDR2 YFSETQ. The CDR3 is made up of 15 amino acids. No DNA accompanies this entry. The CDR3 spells CASSWSLGTNEKLFF. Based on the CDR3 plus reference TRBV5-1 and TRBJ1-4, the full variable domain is KAGVTQTPRYLIKTRGQQVTLSCSPISGHRSVSWYQQTPGQGLQFLFEYFSETQRNKGNFPGRFSGRQFSNSRSEMNVSTLELGDSALYLCASSWSLGTNEKLFFGSGTQLSVL.

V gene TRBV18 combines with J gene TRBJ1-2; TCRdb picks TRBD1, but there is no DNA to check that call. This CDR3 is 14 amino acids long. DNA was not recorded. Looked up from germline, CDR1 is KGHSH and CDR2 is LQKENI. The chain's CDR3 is CASSGDRGIHGYTF.

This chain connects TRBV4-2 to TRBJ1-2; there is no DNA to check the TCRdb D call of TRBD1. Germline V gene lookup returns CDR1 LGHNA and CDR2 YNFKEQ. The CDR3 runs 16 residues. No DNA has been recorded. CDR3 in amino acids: CASSQRSTGFNYGYTF.

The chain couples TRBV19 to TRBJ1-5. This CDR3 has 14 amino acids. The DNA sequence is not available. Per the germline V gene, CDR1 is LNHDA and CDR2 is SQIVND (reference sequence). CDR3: CASSRWGEDQPQHF.

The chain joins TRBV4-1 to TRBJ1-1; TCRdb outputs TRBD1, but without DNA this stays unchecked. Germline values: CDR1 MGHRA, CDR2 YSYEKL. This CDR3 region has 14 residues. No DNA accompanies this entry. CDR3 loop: CASSLTGGLNMAFF.

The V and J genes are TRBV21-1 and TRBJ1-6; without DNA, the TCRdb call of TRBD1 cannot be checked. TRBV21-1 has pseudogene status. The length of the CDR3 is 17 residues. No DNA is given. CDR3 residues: CASSKAGHPLDNSPLHF.

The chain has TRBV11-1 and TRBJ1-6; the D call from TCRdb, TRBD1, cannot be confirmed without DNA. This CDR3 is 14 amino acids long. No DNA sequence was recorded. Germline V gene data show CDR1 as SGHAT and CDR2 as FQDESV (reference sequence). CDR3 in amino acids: CASSPGQGNSPLHF.

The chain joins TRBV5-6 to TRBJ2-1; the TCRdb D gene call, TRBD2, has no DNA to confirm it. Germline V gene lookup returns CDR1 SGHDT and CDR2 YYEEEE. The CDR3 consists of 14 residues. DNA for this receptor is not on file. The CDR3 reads CASRPPGDNNEQFF. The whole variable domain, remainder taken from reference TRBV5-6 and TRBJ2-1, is DAGVTQSPTHLIKTRGQQVTLRCSPKSGHDTVSWYQQALGQGPQFIFQYYEEEERQRGNFPDRFSGHQFPNYSSELNVNALLLGDSALYLCASRPPGDNNEQFFGPGTRLTVL.

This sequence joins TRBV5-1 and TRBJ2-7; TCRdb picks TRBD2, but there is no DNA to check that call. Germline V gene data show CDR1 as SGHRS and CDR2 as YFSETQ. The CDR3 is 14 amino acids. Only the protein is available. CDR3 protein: CASSLTGDLYEQYF.

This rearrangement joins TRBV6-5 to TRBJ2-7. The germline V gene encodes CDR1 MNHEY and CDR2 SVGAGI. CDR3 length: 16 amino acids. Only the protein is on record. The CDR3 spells CASSYGAAGRAYEQYF.

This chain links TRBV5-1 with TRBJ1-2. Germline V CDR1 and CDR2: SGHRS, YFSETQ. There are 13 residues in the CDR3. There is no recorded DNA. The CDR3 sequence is CASSLGPMGGYTF.

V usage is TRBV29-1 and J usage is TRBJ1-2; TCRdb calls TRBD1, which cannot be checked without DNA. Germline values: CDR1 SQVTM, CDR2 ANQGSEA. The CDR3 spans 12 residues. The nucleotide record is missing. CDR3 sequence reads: CSVVGSFYGYTF.

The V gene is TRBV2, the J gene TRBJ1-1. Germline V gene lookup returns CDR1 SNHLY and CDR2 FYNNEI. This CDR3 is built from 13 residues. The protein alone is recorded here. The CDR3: CASRRDEGLRAFF.

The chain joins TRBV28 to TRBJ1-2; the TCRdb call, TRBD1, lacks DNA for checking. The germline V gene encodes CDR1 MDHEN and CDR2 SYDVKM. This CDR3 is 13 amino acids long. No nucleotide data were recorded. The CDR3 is CASSLANRDGYTF.

CDR3 sequence: CASSQDGPGRKSYEQYF. The chain combines TRBV4-2 with TRBJ2-7. Germline V gene sequence: CDR1 LGHNA, CDR2 YNFKEQ. The CDR3 is 17 amino acids. Only the protein is available.

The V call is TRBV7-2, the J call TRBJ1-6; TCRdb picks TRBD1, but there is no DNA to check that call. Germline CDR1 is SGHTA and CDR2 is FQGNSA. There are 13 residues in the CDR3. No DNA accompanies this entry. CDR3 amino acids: CASSRDRPGPLHF.

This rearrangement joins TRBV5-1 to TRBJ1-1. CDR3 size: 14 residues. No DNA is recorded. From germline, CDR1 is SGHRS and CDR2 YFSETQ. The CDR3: CASSLVPPNTEAFF.

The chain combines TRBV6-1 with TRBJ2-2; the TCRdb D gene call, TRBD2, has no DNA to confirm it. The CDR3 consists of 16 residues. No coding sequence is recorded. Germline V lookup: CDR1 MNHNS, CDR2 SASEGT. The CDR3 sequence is CASSEFIGGFTGELFF.

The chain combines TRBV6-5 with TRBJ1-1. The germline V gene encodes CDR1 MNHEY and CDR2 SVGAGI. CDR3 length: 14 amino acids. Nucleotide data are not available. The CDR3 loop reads CASSYSKMNTEAFF.

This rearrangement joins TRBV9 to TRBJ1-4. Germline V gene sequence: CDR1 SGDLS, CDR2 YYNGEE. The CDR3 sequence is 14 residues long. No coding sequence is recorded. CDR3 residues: CASSVGGREGKLFF.

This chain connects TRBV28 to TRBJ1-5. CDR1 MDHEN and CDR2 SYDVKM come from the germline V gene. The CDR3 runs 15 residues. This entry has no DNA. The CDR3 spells CASRPAGRDNQPQHF.

The CDR3 is CASSPRTGNNEQFF. The J gene is TRBJ2-1, the V gene TRBV7-2; TCRdb lists TRBD1, though no DNA is available to test this call. Germline V gene sequence: CDR1 SGHTA, CDR2 FQGNSA. CDR3 length: 14 amino acids. No DNA appears here.

CDR3 protein: CASSLPGDYGYTF. The rearrangement uses TRBV5-1 and TRBJ1-2; checking the TCRdb D call of TRBD1 is not possible without DNA. The CDR3 loop spans 13 amino acids. The DNA sequence is not available. The germline gives CDR1 SGHRS, CDR2 YFSETQ.

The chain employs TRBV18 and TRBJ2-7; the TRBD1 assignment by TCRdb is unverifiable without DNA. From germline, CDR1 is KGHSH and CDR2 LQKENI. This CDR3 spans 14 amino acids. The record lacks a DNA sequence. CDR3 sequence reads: CASSPVRQTYEQYF.

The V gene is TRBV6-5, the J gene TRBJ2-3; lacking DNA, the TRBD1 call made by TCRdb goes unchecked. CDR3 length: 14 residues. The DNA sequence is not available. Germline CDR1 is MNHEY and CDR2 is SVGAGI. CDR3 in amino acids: CASSLQGNTDTQYF.

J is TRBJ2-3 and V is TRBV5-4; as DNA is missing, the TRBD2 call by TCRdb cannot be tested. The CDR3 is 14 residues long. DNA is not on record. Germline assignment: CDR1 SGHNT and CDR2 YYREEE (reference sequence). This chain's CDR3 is CASSLGLATDTQYF.

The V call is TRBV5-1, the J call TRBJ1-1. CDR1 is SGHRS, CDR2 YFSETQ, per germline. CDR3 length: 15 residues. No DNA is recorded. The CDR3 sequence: CASSGGDGHRKEAFF.

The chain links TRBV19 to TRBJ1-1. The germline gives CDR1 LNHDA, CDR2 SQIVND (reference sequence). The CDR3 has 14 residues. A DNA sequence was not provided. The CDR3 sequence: CASSGLGPGGEAFF.

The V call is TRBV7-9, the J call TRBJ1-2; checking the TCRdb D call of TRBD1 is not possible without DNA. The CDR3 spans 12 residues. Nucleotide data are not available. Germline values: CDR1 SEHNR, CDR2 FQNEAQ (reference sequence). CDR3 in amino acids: CASSSDRYGYTF.

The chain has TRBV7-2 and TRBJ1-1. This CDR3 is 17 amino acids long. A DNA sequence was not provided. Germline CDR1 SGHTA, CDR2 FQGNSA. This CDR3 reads CASSFLAGVRVNTEAFF.